This T cell receptor (beta chain) was sequenced for a study of CD8 T cells in ankylosing spondylitis. Findings of the study overall: A number of the motif variants had already been described in reactive arthritis synovial fluid and blood. For ankylosing spondylitis blood, a TCR beta motif of 8 or 9 highly homologous variants appeared characteristic.

TCRdb fed the 5' RACE reads into MiXCR, producing one record per CDR3 protein. Of around 430,000 distinct CDR3 sequences in the sample, more than 15% are singletons; the top ten hold approximately 0.93%. Details on this clonotype: The target antigen is unknown.

Germline V gene data show CDR1 as LNHDA and CDR2 as SQIVND (reference sequence). V was shortened by 4 bases and J by 4 bases, with 17 bases between the two germline ends. The CDR3 sequence is 16 residues long. Sequenced sample: blood, either unsorted or a sorted T cell fraction (not recorded which). The origin of this receptor is a male donor with ankylosing spondylitis. The chain uses TRBV19 and TRBJ1-3, with D possibly matching TRBD1 (6 bases). CDR3 in DNA: TGTGCCAGTAGTACCCCGAGGACAGCGGTGGGAAACACCATATATTTT. Translating gives CASSTPRTAVGNTIYF.